The 27 T cell receptor beta chains in this list originate from one sample, sequenced in a study of post-analysis software for immune sequencing data. No antigen has been assigned to these receptors. Unique molecular identifiers were present in the TCR beta cDNA libraries. TCRdb re-called the PCR reads through MiXCR, storing one row per CDR3 protein. Altogether around 500,000 distinct CDR3 sequences are present, roughly 34% being singletons, with the ten largest covering 4.5% to 7.5%. Findings and limits, study-wide: Compared with controls, patients had more of about 5 TRBV segments, including TRBV5-6, TRBV5-1 and TRBV20-1.

The specimen was blood. Every receptor here comes from a girl under 18 with multiple sclerosis.

The chain combines TRBV2 with TRBJ2-1, with D possibly being TRBD1 or TRBD2 (5 bases each). The germline gives CDR1 SNHLY, CDR2 FYNNEI. V lost 11 bases to trimming and J lost 2 bases, with 16 bases between them. The CDR3 length is 14 residues. The CDR3 sequence is CAFYRDGAYNEQFF. In nucleotides, the CDR3 is TGTGCCTTTTACCGGGACGGAGCCTACAATGAGCAGTTCTTC. The whole variable domain, filled in from reference TRBV2 and TRBJ2-1, reads EPEVTQTPSHQVTQMGQEVILRCVPISNHLYFYWYRQILGQKVEFLVSFYNNEISEKSEIFDDQFSVERPDGSNFTLKIRSTKLEDSAMYFCAFYRDGAYNEQFFGPGTRLTVL.

This chain links TRBV15 with TRBJ2-5, with D maybe TRBD2 (5 bases). CDR3 length equals 16 residues. Germline V lookup: CDR1 LNHNV, CDR2 YYDKDF (reference sequence). With 7 bases removed from V and 1 base from J, the gap between germline ends came to 19 bases. The CDR3 nucleotides are TGTGCCACCACATCGCGGGTGACACCCGTCCAAGAGACCCAGTACTTC. It yields the protein CATTSRVTPVQETQYF.

The chain couples TRBV20-1 to TRBJ1-2; a possible D gene is TRBD1 (5 bases). The CDR3 spans 11 residues. The V gene's germline CDR1 is DFQATT and CDR2 SNEGSKA (reference sequence). DNA of the CDR3: TGCACGGCGGAGGGGTTGGGGGGCTACACCTTC. It translates to CTAEGLGGYTF.

V usage is TRBV2 and J usage is TRBJ2-5; the match to TRBD1 covers 10 bases. CDR1 is SNHLY and CDR2 is FYNNEI in the germline V gene. J lost 8 bases, V lost 4 bases, and 10 bases had no gene match. The CDR3 contains 15 residues. CDR3 sequence reads: CASSVLSGTGATQYF. The CDR3 nucleotides are TGTGCCAGCAGTGTACTTTCGGGGACAGGGGCCACCCAGTACTTC.

This clonotype was counted a few times. The gene calls are TRBV14 and TRBJ1-1; D is possibly TRBD1 (6 bases). This CDR3 has 16 amino acids. The V and J ends lost 1 base and 0 bases respectively, with 12 bases between them. Germline CDR1 SGHDN, CDR2 FVKESK. CDR3 DNA: TGTGCCAGCAGCCAAGTTGGGGGCCTCATGAACACTGAAGCTTTCTTT. Translation gives CASSQVGGLMNTEAFF.

The sample holds many counts of this clonotype. The chain recombines TRBV5-6 with TRBJ2-7; TRBD2 matches at 11 bases. CDR3 length: 14 amino acids. After removal of 0 bases from V and 7 bases from J, the junction contained 3 bases not matched to a gene. CDR1 is SGHDT and CDR2 is YYEEEE in the germline V gene. This chain's CDR3 is CASSLGLAGREQYF. The CDR3 bases are TGTGCCAGCAGCTTGGGACTAGCGGGGCGTGAGCAGTACTTC.

This clonotype has a handful of counts. V and J are TRBV6-6 and TRBJ2-3, with TRBD2 matching 8 bases. The CDR3 is made up of 17 amino acids. V dropped 6 bases and J dropped 1; count of bases not matched to a gene: 12. Germline loops: CDR1 MNHNY, CDR2 SVGAGI (reference sequence). The CDR3 reads CASSTARGGAGTDTQYF. CDR3 nucleotide sequence: TGTGCCAGCAGCACCGCCCGGGGGGGCGCTGGCACAGATACGCAGTATTTT.

The V and J genes are TRBV27 and TRBJ1-5, with 10 bases identical to TRBD1. After removal of 2 bases from V and 2 bases from J, the junction contained 3 bases not matched to a gene. The CDR3 length is 16 residues. In germline, CDR1 is MNHEY, CDR2 SMNVEV (reference sequence). The CDR3 DNA reads TGTGCCAGCAGTTTACTGGGGACAGGGGGCAATCAGCCCCAGCATTTT. As protein: CASSLLGTGGNQPQHF.

The sample holds a few counts of this clonotype. The CDR3 region has the DNA TGTGCCAGCTTGGACAGGGTCGAGCAGCCCCAGCATTTT. Amino acids: CASLDRVEQPQHF. The rearrangement links TRBV11-1 to TRBJ1-5; TRBD1 matches at 8 bases. The CDR3 length is 13 residues. V gave up 8 bases and J gave up 7 bases; unmatched junction bases: 7. Germline CDR1 reads SGHAT; CDR2 reads FQDESV (reference sequence).

Written as DNA, the CDR3 is TGTGCCAGTAGTCCCGGGTCCTATTACGAGCAGTACTTC. This codes for CASSPGSYYEQYF. V gene TRBV19 combines with J gene TRBJ2-7; unclear D gene. The germline gives CDR1 LNHDA, CDR2 SQIVND (reference sequence). The V and J ends lost 5 bases and 4 bases respectively, with 12 bases between them. The CDR3 totals 13 residues.

This clonotype has just a few counts. J is TRBJ2-1 and V is TRBV20-1; 15 bases line up with TRBD2. The germline V gene encodes CDR1 DFQATT and CDR2 SNEGSKA (reference sequence). The CDR3 sequence is 16 residues long. J gave up 2 bases and V 6 bases, and 5 bases lay outside the gene matches. The CDR3 bases are TGCAGTGCCCACTGGACTAGCGGGGGGGCCTACAATGAGCAGTTCTTC. Its translation: CSAHWTSGGAYNEQFF.

This clonotype was detected many times. This chain joins TRBV5-1 and TRBJ2-7; D possibly corresponds to TRBD2 (7 bases). The CDR3 extends over 13 amino acids. The germline V gene has CDR1 SGHRS and CDR2 YFSETQ. V dropped 6 bases and J dropped 4 bases, with 14 bases sitting between them. The CDR3 sequence: CASKTGGGYEQYF. The CDR3 nucleotides are TGCGCCAGCAAGACGGGGGGCGGGTACGAGCAGTACTTC.

This clonotype has a handful of counts. This rearrangement joins TRBV11-2 to TRBJ2-5; TRBD1 agrees at 9 bases. Germline lookup yields CDR1 SGHAT and CDR2 FQNNGV. V was clipped by 5 bases and J by 5 bases; unmatched bases: 15. CDR3 size: 17 residues. CDR3 sequence reads: CASSLHTGTGLIETQYF. CDR3 bases: TGTGCCAGCAGCCTGCACACCGGGACAGGGTTAATCGAGACCCAGTACTTC.

The chain is built from TRBV5-6 and TRBJ2-4, with TRBD2 identical over 7 bases. V lost 0 bases to trimming and J lost 9 bases; unmatched junction nucleotides: 3. The germline V gene has CDR1 SGHDT and CDR2 YYEEEE. The CDR3 contains 13 residues. CDR3 sequence reads: CASSLVGLSIQYF. CDR3 coding DNA: TGTGCCAGCAGCTTGGTGGGACTAAGCATTCAGTACTTC. Variable domain in full (rest from reference TRBV5-6 and TRBJ2-4): DAGVTQSPTHLIKTRGQQVTLRCSPKSGHDTVSWYQQALGQGPQFIFQYYEEEERQRGNFPDRFSGHQFPNYSSELNVNALLLGDSALYLCASSLVGLSIQYFGAGTRLSVL.

The chain combines TRBV7-9 with TRBJ2-4, with D maybe TRBD2 (5 bases). Per germline, CDR1 SEHNR and CDR2 FQNEAQ (reference sequence). The CDR3 is 10 residues long. Trimming stripped 10 bases from V and 14 bases from J, with 15 bases between. The CDR3 sequence: CANAGSREYF. DNA for the CDR3: TGTGCCAACGCGGGTAGTCGGGAGTACTTC.

V and J are TRBV20-1 and TRBJ2-4, with TRBD2 matching 10 bases. Per the germline V gene, CDR1 is DFQATT and CDR2 is SNEGSKA (reference sequence). The CDR3 extends over 15 amino acids. V shed 3 bases, J shed 8 bases, and the junction held 10 bases outside the gene matches. In DNA, the CDR3 is TGCAGTGCTAGCACCCCAGCGGGGGGGTCTCACATTCAGTACTTC. It is translated as CSASTPAGGSHIQYF.

This clonotype was observed a few times. This chain uses TRBV28 with TRBJ2-5; TRBD2 is a possible D gene (6 bases). The length of the CDR3 is 16 residues. Between the trimmed V and J ends, which lost 3 bases and 2 bases, there was a span of 16 bases. Germline CDR1 MDHEN, CDR2 SYDVKM. Here the CDR3 reads CASSLNSPGEQETQYF. The CDR3 DNA reads TGTGCCAGCAGTTTGAATAGCCCGGGAGAACAAGAGACCCAGTACTTC.

The gene calls are TRBV7-9 and TRBJ2-5; D could derive from TRBD1 or TRBD2 (5 bases each). V lost 6 bases and J 2 bases, leaving 13 bases between the germline ends. Germline CDR1 SEHNR, CDR2 FQNEAQ (reference sequence). The CDR3 extends over 14 amino acids. CDR3 protein: CASRPTAVQETQYF. In DNA form, the CDR3 reads TGTGCCAGCAGGCCGACAGCGGTACAAGAGACCCAGTACTTC.

The rearrangement joins TRBV6-2 or TRBV6-3 to TRBJ2-4, with D perhaps TRBD2 (6 bases). The germline V and J ends were trimmed by 6 bases and 1 base, with 25 bases remaining between them. The CDR3 length is 19 residues. Germline CDR1 reads MNHEY; CDR2 reads SVGEGT. CDR3 sequence: CASSPPRDSWDWAKNIQYF. Written as DNA, the CDR3 is TGTGCCAGCAGCCCACCCCGGGACTCCTGGGATTGGGCCAAAAACATTCAGTACTTC.

The chain joins TRBV28 to TRBJ1-6; D remains unclear. CDR3 length equals 15 residues. Germline CDR1 is MDHEN and CDR2 is SYDVKM. The V gene lost 7 bases and the J gene lost 10 bases, with 20 bases spanning the gap. The CDR3 reads CASISGPVNLSPLHF. CDR3 nucleotides: TGTGCCAGCATCTCGGGCCCAGTGAATTTGTCACCCCTCCACTTT.

The sample holds many counts of this clonotype. CDR3 in amino acids: CSAVRSRVGNEQYF. The CDR3 DNA is TGCAGTGCCGTCCGGTCCAGGGTCGGCAACGAGCAGTACTTC. The chain joins TRBV20-1 to TRBJ2-7; a weak D match, TRBD1 (5 bases). V lost 6 bases and J 5 bases, leaving 20 bases between the germline ends. The CDR3 sequence is 14 residues long. Germline V gene sequence: CDR1 DFQATT, CDR2 SNEGSKA (reference sequence).

The chain recombines TRBV6-6 with TRBJ1-2; 8 bases agree with TRBD1. The J segment lost 4 bases and the V segment lost 6 bases, leaving 10 bases of the junction unmatched. Germline CDR1 and CDR2: MNHNY and SVGAGI (reference sequence). CDR3 length: 15 residues. CDR3 nucleotides: TGTGCCAGCAGCTTTGGGACAGGCCTACCCTATGGCTACACCTTC. Translated: CASSFGTGLPYGYTF.

The chain recombines TRBV7-2 with TRBJ2-5, with 7 bases fitting TRBD1. The J call may be wrong; the DNA end is better matched by TRBJ2-7. Germline V gives CDR1 SGHTA, CDR2 FQGNSA. This CDR3 has 13 amino acids. CDR3 residues: CASNPTGWTEQYF. DNA for the CDR3: TGTGCCAGCAACCCGACAGGGTGGACCGAGCAGTACTTC.

About this clonotype: A read error may produce the germline difference seen at one junction end. The chain joins TRBV5-1 to TRBJ2-5, with TRBD1 as a possible D gene (7 bases). CDR3 length: 17 residues. Looked up from germline, CDR1 is SGHRS and CDR2 is YFSETQ. CDR3 DNA: TGCGCCAGCATCCTTGGTGGAGGGGGCGATTATCAAGGGACCCAGTACTTC. It translates to CASILGGGGDYQGTQYF.

This clonotype was observed a handful of times. The chain recombines TRBV7-6 with TRBJ2-3, with TRBD1 matching over 12 bases. Germline trimming cut 5 bases from V and 9 bases from J; bases unmatched to any gene: 15. This CDR3 comprises 17 residues. The germline V gene has CDR1 SGHVS and CDR2 FNYEAQ. The CDR3 sequence is CASSQNTLGQGAVTQYF. CDR3 sequence (DNA): TGTGCCAGCAGCCAAAATACACTGGGACAGGGGGCAGTCACGCAGTATTTT.

Turning to this clonotype: This sequence may be a read error, since a much larger clone differs from it by one base. This chain links TRBV6-1 with TRBJ2-5; tentative D call: TRBD2 (7 bases). The end of the DNA is better explained by TRBJ2-1, so the J call may be wrong. Germline CDR1 is MNHNS and CDR2 is SASEGT. The CDR3 has 16 residues. CDR3 residues: CASSEVGGPSQETQFF. Written as DNA, the CDR3 is TGTGCCAGCAGTGAAGTCGGGGGGCCTTCCCAAGAGACCCAGTTCTTC.

This clonotype turned up a few times. The gene calls are TRBV29-1 and TRBJ1-2; possibly TRBD1 for D (5 bases). CDR3 length: 12 residues. V lost 6 bases and J 2 bases, leaving 10 bases between the germline ends. The germline gives CDR1 SQVTM, CDR2 ANQGSEA. CDR3 DNA sequence: TGCAGCGTGTTGGGGGACAACTATGGCTACACCTTC. Its translation: CSVLGDNYGYTF.